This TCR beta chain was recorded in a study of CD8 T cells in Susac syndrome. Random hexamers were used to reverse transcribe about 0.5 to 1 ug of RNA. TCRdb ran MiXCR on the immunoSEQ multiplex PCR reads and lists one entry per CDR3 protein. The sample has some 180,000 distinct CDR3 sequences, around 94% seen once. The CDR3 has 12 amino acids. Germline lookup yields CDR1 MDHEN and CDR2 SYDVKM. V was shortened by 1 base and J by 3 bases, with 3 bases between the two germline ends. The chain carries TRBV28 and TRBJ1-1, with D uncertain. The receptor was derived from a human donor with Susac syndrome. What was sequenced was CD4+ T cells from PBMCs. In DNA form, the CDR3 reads TGTGCCAGCAGTTTATACCACACTGAAGCTTTCTTT. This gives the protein CASSLYHTEAFF.